This T cell receptor beta chain is from a study of breast tumors, draining lymph nodes, adjacent tissues. This clonotype was found many times. What it binds is unknown. CDR3 length equals 16 residues. CDR1 is LNHNV, CDR2 YYDKDF, per germline (reference sequence). Trimming cost V 5 bases and J 2 bases, with 17 bases left between them. TCRdb itself ran the multiplex PCR reads through MiXCR, one entry per CDR3 protein. The profile shows around 43,000 distinct CDR3 sequences, 20% to 25% of them singletons. General study results and limits: The lymph node origin of tumor T cells was framed as consistent with a hypothesis, not demonstrated. Tumor repertoires ranked between lymph nodes and nontumor tissue in diversity, with V and J gene preferences. Compared with basal-like, luminal-like tumors shared significantly more repertoire with nontumor tissue. The data were judged consistent with most tumor T cells coming from lymph node and expanding in tumor.

V and J are TRBV15 and TRBJ2-3; D ambiguous. Sequenced material: breast tumor tissue. This TCR was recovered from a female donor with breast cancer. Some clones in this sample may be carry-over from other donors' samples. The CDR3 sequence: CATSAGQSSNTDTQYF. In nucleotides, the CDR3 is TGTGCCACCAGCGCTGGGCAGTCTTCTAACACAGATACGCAGTATTTT.